The 16 T cell receptor beta chains listed next were all sequenced from one sample in a study of T-cell reconstitution after alpha-beta-depleted transplantation in children. As it was prepared, the TCRbeta library received unique molecular identifiers. TCRdb reprocessed the PCR reads with MiXCR, giving one entry per CDR3 protein. This sample has approximately 130,000 distinct CDR3 sequences, with about a tenth found just once. The sequenced sample was PBMCs, mostly from graft donor cells, obtained 180 days after TCRalphabeta/CD19-depleted stem cell transplant. Source of these receptors: a girl under two years old who had a stem cell transplant for combined immunodeficiency, so the T cells may come from the graft donor.

This clonotype was counted many times. The chain employs TRBV5-6 and TRBJ2-7; D possibly corresponds to TRBD1 (6 bases). The germline V and J ends were trimmed by 3 bases and 3 bases, with 10 bases remaining between them. The CDR3 is 13 amino acids. Germline V gene sequence: CDR1 SGHDT, CDR2 YYEEEE. CDR3 in amino acids: CASSSQGFYEQYF. For the CDR3, the DNA is TGTGCCAGCAGCTCACAGGGTTTCTACGAGCAGTACTTC.

The table lists this clonotype with a few counts. The chain carries TRBV11-1 and TRBJ2-3; 13 nucleotides agree with TRBD2. Trimming took 1 base from V and 3 from J; bases not matched to a gene: 10. The CDR3 has 19 amino acids. CDR1 SGHAT and CDR2 FQDESV come from the germline V gene (reference sequence). This CDR3 is CASSLVRLRTSGRTDTQYF. DNA of the CDR3: TGTGCCAGCAGCTTAGTTCGGCTCCGGACTAGCGGGAGAACAGATACGCAGTATTTT.

The chain carries TRBV9 and TRBJ1-5; D is perhaps TRBD1 (5 bases). V gave up 7 bases and J gave up 4 bases, with 15 bases separating them. The CDR3 runs to 14 residues. From germline, CDR1 is SGDLS and CDR2 YYNGEE. The CDR3 coding sequence is TGTGCCAGCGGAGGGGAGACAGTGAATCAGCCCCAGCATTTT. The encoded protein is CASGGETVNQPQHF.

This clonotype was observed a handful of times. The chain carries TRBV24-1 and TRBJ2-7; tentative D call: TRBD2 (5 bases). With 3 bases removed from V and 3 bases from J, the gap between germline ends came to 14 bases. There are 15 residues in the CDR3. Germline V gives CDR1 KGHDR, CDR2 SFDVKD. CDR3 bases: TGTGCCACCAGTGATGGGCCGCGGGCTCACTACGAGCAGTACTTC. Translated, it gives CATSDGPRAHYEQYF.

J is TRBJ2-7 and V is TRBV19; tentatively, D is TRBD1 (6 bases). Germline-derived CDR1 and CDR2 are LNHDA and SQIVND (reference sequence). This CDR3 comprises 15 residues. Between the trimmed V and J ends, which lost 3 bases and 6 bases, there was a span of 18 bases. The CDR3 protein is CASSMALWGRREQYF. Written as DNA, the CDR3 is TGTGCCAGTAGTATGGCGCTGTGGGGGCGCCGCGAGCAGTACTTC.

This clonotype turned up a few times. The chain has TRBV20-1 and TRBJ2-2, with D maybe TRBD1 (6 bases). V gave up 1 base and J gave up 6 bases, with 9 bases separating them. CDR1 DFQATT and CDR2 SNEGSKA come from the germline V gene (reference sequence). The CDR3 extends over 13 amino acids. For the CDR3, the DNA is TGCAGTGCTAGAGTTCCAGGGGCCGGGGAGCTGTTTTTT. It is translated as CSARVPGAGELFF.

The chain links TRBV12-3 or TRBV12-4 to TRBJ2-3; the D gene is possibly TRBD1 (6 bases). CDR3 size: 17 residues. V gave up 4 bases and J gave up 0 bases, with 17 bases separating them. The DNA of the CDR3 is TGTGCCAGCAGTTCCTTTACCCGGGACACCAGCACAGATACGCAGTATTTT. Its protein product is CASSSFTRDTSTDTQYF.

V and J are TRBV7-2 and TRBJ2-7; D unresolved. This CDR3 spans 12 amino acids. V shed 2 bases and J shed 1 base, with 3 bases lying between them. Germline V gives CDR1 SGHTA, CDR2 FQGNSA. The chain's CDR3 is CASSLMSYEQYF. In DNA, the CDR3 is TGTGCCAGCAGCTTAATGTCCTACGAGCAGTACTTC.

The rearrangement links TRBV4-2 to TRBJ2-7, with D tentatively TRBD1 or TRBD2 (6 bases each). The V and J ends lost 4 bases and 5 bases respectively, with 18 bases between them. The CDR3 has 15 amino acids. The germline V gene encodes CDR1 LGHNA and CDR2 YNFKEQ. The CDR3 DNA reads as TGTGCCAGCAGCCCCGCCTTATTGGGGGGCCACGAGCAGTACTTC. This encodes CASSPALLGGHEQYF.

CDR3 region: CASSRQSHGDTQYF. The CDR3 region has the DNA TGTGCCAGCAGCCGCCAATCCCACGGAGATACGCAGTATTTT. The chain combines TRBV3-1 with TRBJ2-3, with unresolved D. This CDR3 spans 14 amino acids. Trimming removed 4 bases at V and 5 bases at J, with 13 bases between. CDR1 is LGHDT and CDR2 is YNNKEL in the germline V gene (reference sequence).

V usage is TRBV7-6 and J usage is TRBJ2-7; 8 bases agree with TRBD2. The V gene end was trimmed by 4 bases and the J gene end by 6 bases; junction bases not matched to a gene: 11. Germline assignment: CDR1 SGHVS and CDR2 FNYEAQ. The CDR3 sequence is 15 residues long. The CDR3 DNA follows: TGTGCCAGCAGCTCATCAGCGGGAGAGGCGGGCGAGCAGTACTTC. This sequence encodes CASSSSAGEAGEQYF.

This clonotype was seen a handful of times. The chain is built from TRBV7-2 and TRBJ2-1, with a tentative D call TRBD1 (5 bases). The CDR3 is 11 amino acids. Germline loops: CDR1 SGHTA, CDR2 FQGNSA. The V gene lost 0 bases and the J gene lost 11 bases, with 5 bases spanning the gap. The CDR3 sequence: CASSLAGQQFF. CDR3 nucleotides: TGTGCCAGCAGCTTAGCGGGGCAGCAGTTCTTC.

This clonotype occurred a few times. This sequence joins TRBV20-1 and TRBJ2-5; 9 nucleotides line up with TRBD1. The CDR3 runs 13 residues. J was trimmed by 4 bases and V by 7 bases; bases with no gene match: 7. In germline, CDR1 is DFQATT, CDR2 SNEGSKA (reference sequence). The CDR3 here is CSEPGQGGETQYF. The CDR3 nucleotides are TGCAGTGAACCGGGACAGGGAGGAGAGACCCAGTACTTC.

The rearrangement joins TRBV10-3 to TRBJ2-7; D may be TRBD1 (5 bases). V was cut by 1 base and J by 3 bases, with 7 bases left in between. The CDR3 is 13 amino acids. The germline CDR1 and CDR2 sequences are ENHRY and SYGVKD. The chain's CDR3 is CAISELDNYEQYF. The CDR3 nucleotides are TGTGCCATCAGTGAGTTGGACAACTACGAGCAGTACTTC.

This clonotype turned up a few times. The chain recombines TRBV11-2 with TRBJ2-3, with 13 bases lining up with TRBD2. The CDR3 runs to 17 residues. Germline-derived CDR1 and CDR2 are SGHAT and FQNNGV. V lost 0 bases and J lost 4; bases outside the gene matches: 4. In DNA, the CDR3 is TGTGCCAGCAGCTTAGAAGGACTAGCGGGAGTAGCAGATACGCAGTATTTT. It specifies CASSLEGLAGVADTQYF.

J is TRBJ2-2 and V is TRBV7-2, with D possibly matching TRBD2 (5 bases). Germline V gene sequence: CDR1 SGHTA, CDR2 FQGNSA. The CDR3 loop spans 15 amino acids. The V end was cut by 7 bases, the J end by 2 bases, with 14 bases between. The CDR3 DNA reads as TGTGCCAGCAAACTTGGACTTTCCAACACCGGGGAGCTGTTTTTT. It yields the protein CASKLGLSNTGELFF.